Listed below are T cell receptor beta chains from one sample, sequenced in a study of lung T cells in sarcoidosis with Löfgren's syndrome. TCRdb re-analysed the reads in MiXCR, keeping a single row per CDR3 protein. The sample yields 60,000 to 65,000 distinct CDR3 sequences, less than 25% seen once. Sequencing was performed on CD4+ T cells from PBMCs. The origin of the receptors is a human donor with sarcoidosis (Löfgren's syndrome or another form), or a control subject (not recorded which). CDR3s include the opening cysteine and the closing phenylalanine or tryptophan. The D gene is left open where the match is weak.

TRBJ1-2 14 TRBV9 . CASSVTGTGYGYTF
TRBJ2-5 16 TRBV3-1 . CASSGLQGSAGETQYF
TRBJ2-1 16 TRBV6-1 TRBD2 CASLLYRTSGSNEQFF
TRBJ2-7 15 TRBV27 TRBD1 CASSLIGTANYEQYF
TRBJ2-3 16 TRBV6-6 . CASSYLGEGVTDTQYF
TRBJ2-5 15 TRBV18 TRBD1 CASSLHRGNMETQYF
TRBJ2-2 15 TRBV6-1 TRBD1 CASSRDRANTGELFF
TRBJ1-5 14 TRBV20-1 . CSANQGDSNQPQHF
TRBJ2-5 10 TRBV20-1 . CSARGETQYF
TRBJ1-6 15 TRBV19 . CASSRQSGMDSPLHF
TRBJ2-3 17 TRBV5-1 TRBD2 CASSGPDGAGGIDTQYF
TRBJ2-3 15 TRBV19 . CASSIVGLGTDTQYF
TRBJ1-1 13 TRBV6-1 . CASRETLNTEAFF
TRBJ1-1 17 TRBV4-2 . CASSQDSVESLNTEAFF
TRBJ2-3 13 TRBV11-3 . CASSLDSTDTQYF
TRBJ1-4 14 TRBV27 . CASSPTWTQEKLFF
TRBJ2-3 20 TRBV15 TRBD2 CATSRENNELAGGPPDTQYF
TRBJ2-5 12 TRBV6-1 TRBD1 CAARDRVETQYF
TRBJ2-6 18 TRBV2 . CASTLLPGRTSGANVLTF
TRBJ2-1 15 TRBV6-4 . CASSDEAGSHNEQFF
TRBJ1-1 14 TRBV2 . CSSSMMGTLSEAFF
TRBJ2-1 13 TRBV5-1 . CASSAIPVGEQFF
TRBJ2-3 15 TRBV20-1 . CSARDLAGLPDTQYF
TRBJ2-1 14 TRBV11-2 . CASSVLSSYNEQFF
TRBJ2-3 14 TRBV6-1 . CASRRERNTDTQYF
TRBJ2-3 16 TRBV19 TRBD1 CASSIVQGVLTDTQYF
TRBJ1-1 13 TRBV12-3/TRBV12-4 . CASSFLGATEAFF
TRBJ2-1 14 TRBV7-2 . CASSSPARHNEQFF
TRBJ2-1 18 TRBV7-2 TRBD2 CASSLAPGGAGVDNEQFF
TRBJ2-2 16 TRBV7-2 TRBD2 CASSRSGRGSTGELFF
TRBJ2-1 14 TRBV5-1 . CASSGQGGNNEQFF
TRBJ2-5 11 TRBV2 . CARGQPETQYF
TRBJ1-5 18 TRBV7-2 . CASSLGGKRGGKPQPQHF
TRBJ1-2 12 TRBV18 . CASSPGRDGYTF
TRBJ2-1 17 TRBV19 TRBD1 CASSEPAKGADLNEQFF